This T cell receptor beta chain was sequenced in a study of OX40 agonist ivuxolimab in advanced cancers. For the study at large: Ivuxolimab was administered intravenously to patients at 0.01 to 10 mg/kg every 2 weeks. Those treated in dose escalation had hepatocellular carcinoma, melanoma, renal cell cancer or head and neck cancer. Study-level findings and limits: Among the lowest peripheral clonal expansion occurred in 0.1-3.0 mg/kg partial responders.

Here immunoSEQ multiplex PCR was the method, and the copy in TCRdb shows in-frame clones only, minus some. The sample records about 73,000 clones, more than 80% being singletons. As regards this clone: The antigen is undetermined.

This TCR derives from an adult with an advanced solid tumor such as melanoma, head and neck, liver or kidney cancer. The material sequenced was CD4+ or CD8+ T cells sorted from blood, taken in a trial of the OX40 agonist ivuxolimab.

The CDR3 spells CASRRGLGAPSQPQHF. Here the CDR3 DNA reads TGTGCCAGCAGGCGGGGGTTGGGGGCGCCGTCTCAGCCCCAGCATTTT. The chain has TRBV28 and TRBJ1-5, with TRBD1 as a possible D gene (6 bases). This CDR3 contains 16 residues. V was trimmed by 6 bases and J by 6 bases, leaving 21 bases between them. In germline, CDR1 is MDHEN, CDR2 SYDVKM. The full variable domain, with the rest looked up from reference TRBV28 and TRBJ1-5, is DVKVTQSSRYLVKRTGEKVFLECVQDMDHENMFWYRQDPGLGLRLIYFSYDVKMKEKGDIPEGYSVSREKKERFSLILESASTNQTSMYLCASRRGLGAPSQPQHFGDGTRLSIL.